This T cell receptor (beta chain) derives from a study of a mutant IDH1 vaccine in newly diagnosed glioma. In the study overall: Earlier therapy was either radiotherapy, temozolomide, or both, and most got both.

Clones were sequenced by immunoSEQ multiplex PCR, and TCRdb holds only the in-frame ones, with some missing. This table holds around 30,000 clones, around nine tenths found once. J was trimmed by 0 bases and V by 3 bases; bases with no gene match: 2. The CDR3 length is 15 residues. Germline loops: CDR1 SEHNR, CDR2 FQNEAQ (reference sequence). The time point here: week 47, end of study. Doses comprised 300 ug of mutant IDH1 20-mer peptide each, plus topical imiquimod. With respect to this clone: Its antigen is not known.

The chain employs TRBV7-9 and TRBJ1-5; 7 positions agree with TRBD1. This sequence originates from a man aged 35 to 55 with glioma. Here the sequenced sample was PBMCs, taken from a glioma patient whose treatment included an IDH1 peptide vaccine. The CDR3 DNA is TGTGCCAGCAGCTTGACAGGGAATAGCAATCAGCCCCAGCATTTT. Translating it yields CASSLTGNSNQPQHF.